A single sample is the source of the 16 T cell receptor beta chains below, sequenced in a study of blood T cell repertoires in COVID-19. Clones were read by immunoSEQ multiplex PCR, and TCRdb kept only the in-frame ones, dropping some. The table has under 200,000 clones, approximately 85% seen once. The sample was peripheral blood. The receptor set was obtained from a woman aged 50 to 65 with COVID-19, enrolled during active disease.

The rearrangement joins TRBV7-3 to TRBJ2-5, with TRBD1 identical over 8 bases. Trimming removed 5 bases from V and 5 bases from J; junction bases left unmatched: 13. Germline-derived CDR1 and CDR2 are SGHTA and FQGTGA. The CDR3 sequence is 16 residues long. CDR3 DNA sequence: TGTGCCAGCAGCGCGCAAGGACAGGGTGTTAGGGAGACCCAGTACTTC. Translated: CASSAQGQGVRETQYF.

V gene TRBV9 combines with J gene TRBJ2-5; D gene unclear. V was cut by 1 base and J by 1 base, with 5 bases left in between. CDR3 size: 13 residues. The germline V gene encodes CDR1 SGDLS and CDR2 YYNGEE. The CDR3 DNA is TGTGCCAGCAGCGTAAGAGCCCAAGAGACCCAGTACTTC. Translated, it gives CASSVRAQETQYF.

The J gene is TRBJ2-1, the V gene TRBV11-1; 8 bases are shared with TRBD1. The length of the CDR3 is 15 residues. Germline V gene data show CDR1 as SGHAT and CDR2 as FQDESV (reference sequence). V gave up 5 bases and J gave up 4 bases; unmatched junction bases: 7. The CDR3 region has the DNA TGTGCCAGCAGCCCAGGGACAGGAGGATACAATGAGCAGTTCTTC. Translation: CASSPGTGGYNEQFF.

A few counts support this clone. The chain couples TRBV11-2 to TRBJ1-1; TRBD1 matches at 7 bases. With 3 bases clipped from V and 5 bases from J, the junction kept 3 bases outside the gene matches. The germline V gene has CDR1 SGHAT and CDR2 FQNNGV. CDR3 length equals 13 residues. The CDR3 nucleotides are TGTGCCAGCAGCTTTGCACAGGGGACTGAAGCTTTCTTT. Translated: CASSFAQGTEAFF.

V and J are TRBV28 and TRBJ2-5; TRBD1 is a possible D gene (6 bases). V was trimmed by 2 bases and J by 4 bases, leaving 14 bases between them. CDR1 and CDR2 (germline): MDHEN, SYDVKM. This CDR3 comprises 15 residues. DNA of the CDR3: TGTGCCAGCAGTTTAAGACAGGCGTACCCAGAGACCCAGTACTTC. Its protein is CASSLRQAYPETQYF. The entire variable domain, with the rest obtained from reference TRBV28 and TRBJ2-5, is as follows: DVKVTQSSRYLVKRTGEKVFLECVQDMDHENMFWYRQDPGLGLRLIYFSYDVKMKEKGDIPEGYSVSREKKERFSLILESASTNQTSMYLCASSLRQAYPETQYFGPGTRLLVL.

This chain links TRBV3-1 (or the pseudogene TRBV3-2) with TRBJ1-1; 8 positions match TRBD1. The CDR3 is 14 amino acids. V trimming: 4 bases; J trimming: 3 bases; junction bases outside the gene matches: 4. CDR1 and CDR2 from the germline V gene are LGHDT and YNNKEL (reference sequence). The CDR3 region is CASSPQGAYTEAFF. CDR3 sequence (DNA): TGTGCCAGCAGCCCTCAGGGGGCGTACACTGAAGCTTTCTTT.

This clone appeared a few times. The chain carries TRBV7-3 and TRBJ2-7, with a weak D call TRBD2 (5 bases). The V end lost 1 base, the J end lost 0 bases, and 19 bases lay between the germline ends. Per the germline V gene, CDR1 is SGHTA and CDR2 is FQGTGA. The CDR3 covers 18 residues. The CDR3 bases are TGTGCCAGCAGCTTAAACGACCCTAGCCGGCGTTCCTCCTACGAGCAGTACTTC. Encoded protein: CASSLNDPSRRSSYEQYF. Using reference TRBV7-3 and TRBJ2-7 for the parts outside the CDR3, the full variable domain is GAGVSQTPSNKVTEKGKYVELRCDPISGHTALYWYRQSLGQGPEFLIYFQGTGAADDSGLPNDRFFAVRPEGSVSTLKIQRTERGDSAVYLCASSLNDPSRRSSYEQYFGPGTRLTVT.

This chain links TRBV5-1 with TRBJ1-6; no firm D call. The germline V and J ends were trimmed by 0 bases and 9 bases, with 16 bases remaining between them. The V gene's germline CDR1 is SGHRS and CDR2 YFSETQ. This CDR3 has 16 amino acids. The CDR3 sequence: CASSLAGTGWGSPLHF. The CDR3 DNA reads TGCGCCAGCAGCTTGGCGGGAACGGGATGGGGTTCACCCCTCCACTTT.

CDR3 coding DNA: TGTGCCAGCAGCCCATCGAGGCCGGGTTCCTACGAGCAGTACTTC. Translation: CASSPSRPGSYEQYF. The V and J genes are TRBV9 and TRBJ2-7; D gene ambiguous. This CDR3 is built from 15 residues. Between the trimmed V and J ends, which lost 4 bases and 1 base, there was a span of 15 bases. Germline CDR1 SGDLS, CDR2 YYNGEE. The entire variable domain, with the rest obtained from reference TRBV9 and TRBJ2-7, is as follows: DSGVTQTPKHLITATGQRVTLRCSPRSGDLSVYWYQQSLDQGLQFLIQYYNGEERAKGNILERFSAQQFPDLHSELNLSSLELGDSALYFCASSPSRPGSYEQYFGPGTRLTVT.

The genes are TRBV30 and TRBJ1-2, with D possibly matching TRBD1 (5 bases). The germline gives CDR1 GTSNPN, CDR2 SVGIG (reference sequence). Trimming stripped 2 bases from V and 8 bases from J, with 12 bases between. This CDR3 comprises 12 residues. In DNA form, the CDR3 reads TGTGCCTGGAGTATGACAGCGACAGGCTACACCTTC. It is translated as CAWSMTATGYTF. Full variable domain (remainder filled in from reference TRBV30 and TRBJ1-2): SQTIHQWPATLVQPVGSPLSLECTVEGTSNPNLYWYRQAAGRGLQLLFYSVGIGQISSEVPQNLSASRPQDRQFILSSKKLLLSDSGFYLCAWSMTATGYTFGSGTRLTVV.

The rearrangement links TRBV5-1 to TRBJ1-1; 7 nucleotides match TRBD1. The CDR3 totals 13 residues. Germline V gene data show CDR1 as SGHRS and CDR2 as YFSETQ. V dropped 5 bases and J dropped 0; count of bases not matched to a gene: 1. The CDR3 DNA sequence: TGCGCCAGCAGAGACAGGGTGAACACTGAAGCTTTCTTT. Translation: CASRDRVNTEAFF.

The chain links TRBV24-1 to TRBJ1-3; 7 positions agree with TRBD1. Germline V CDR1 and CDR2: KGHDR, SFDVKD. The V segment lost 4 bases and the J segment 3 bases; nucleotides outside the gene matches: 8. CDR3 length: 16 amino acids. CDR3 sequence reads: CATSELVTGRGNTIYF. The DNA of the CDR3 is TGTGCCACCAGTGAGTTAGTGACAGGGCGTGGAAACACCATATATTTT.

This sequence joins TRBV5-5 and TRBJ1-5; D is perhaps TRBD1 (6 bases). This CDR3 comprises 15 residues. Trimming removed 0 bases at V and 4 bases at J, with 11 bases between. Looked up from germline, CDR1 is SGHKS and CDR2 is YYEKEE (reference sequence). The CDR3 DNA is TGTGCCAGCAGCTTGGCATCTCAGGGGAATCAGCCCCAGCATTTT. It yields the protein CASSLASQGNQPQHF.

V and J are TRBV4-1 and TRBJ2-3; 8 nucleotides align to TRBD2. CDR3 length: 17 residues. The V segment lost 4 bases and the J segment 0 bases; nucleotides outside the gene matches: 9. Germline V gene data show CDR1 as MGHRA and CDR2 as YSYEKL. CDR3 sequence (DNA): TGCGCCAGCAGCCGACTGAGCGGGGGTGGGAGCACAGATACGCAGTATTTT. The encoded protein is CASSRLSGGGSTDTQYF.

The V and J genes are TRBV12-3 or TRBV12-4 and TRBJ2-1; 7 bases are shared with TRBD1. The CDR3 spans 13 residues. V was pared by 10 bases and J by 2 bases, with 5 bases of the junction left unmatched. CDR3 nucleotide sequence: TGTGCCACGTGCAGGGGGACCTACAATGAGCAGTTCTTC. It yields the protein CATCRGTYNEQFF.

The gene calls are TRBV6-2 or TRBV6-3 and TRBJ2-7; D is perhaps TRBD2 (6 bases). Germline V gene data show CDR1 as MNHEY and CDR2 as SVGEGT. V shed 1 base and J shed 0 bases, with 7 bases lying between them. The CDR3 is 14 amino acids. The CDR3 is CASSYYGSSYEQYF. The CDR3 nucleotides are TGTGCCAGCAGTTACTACGGGAGCTCCTACGAGCAGTACTTC.